This T cell receptor (beta chain) was identified during a study of low-dose radiotherapy and immunotherapy resistance in tumors. About the research overall: Aspirin was administered orally at 300 mg daily for four cycles, commencing on cycle 1 day 1.

cDNA synthesis used a TRAV/TRBV-specific primer set for both chains. An approximately 19-cycle PCR with a constant-region primer and V-primer adapter amplified TCRs. TCRdb reanalysed the reads using MiXCR and keeps one entry per CDR3 protein. The sample lists 100,000 or so distinct CDR3 sequences, 20% occurring once. This clonotype was observed at least ten times. Time point indicated: after trial treatment. The treatment denotes: LDRT plus nivolumab, ipilimumab, low-dose cyclophosphamide and aspirin (RACIN trial). V was pared by 0 bases and J by 5 bases, with 8 bases of the junction left unmatched. The CDR3 sequence is 16 residues long. Per germline, CDR1 SGHDN and CDR2 FVKESK.

The receptor was isolated from a male donor with prostate cancer. The rearrangement links TRBV14 to TRBJ2-3; TRBD2 matches 7 bases. Sequences were derived from PBMCs, sampled after low-dose radiotherapy plus immunotherapy. DNA of the CDR3: TGTGCCAGCAGCCAAGAAGGAACTAGCGAAGTAGATACGCAGTATTTT. Its translation is CASSQEGTSEVDTQYF.